This paragraph reports one T cell receptor (beta chain). This clonotype occurred many times. The antigen this receptor binds is unknown. No qualities accompany the bases; no much larger clone lies one base away. Library generation was performed with PCR. Sequencer: Illumina HiSeq 2500. Molecular barcoding was employed in the preparation of TCR libraries, with unique molecular identifiers being used to normalize TCRbeta repertoire quantification. TCRdb reworked the public reads: Q25 trimming with fastp, MiXCR clone assembly, productive beta chains retained. Every CDR3 protein is listed once, alongside the most common genes and DNA of its rows. For this sample the table gives almost 250,000 distinct CDR3 sequences, of which around 25% were detected only once. The biggest ten clones account for approximately 2.5% of the sample. CDR1 and CDR2 (DFQATT, SNEGSKA) derive from the germline V gene (reference sequence). From the cysteine through the phenylalanine, the CDR3 covers 12 amino acids. CDR3 DNA only is kept here, 36 bases in frame from base 1. V lost 4 bases and J lost 4 bases, and the count of bases not matched to a germline gene is 0.

These data originate in a study of T-cell reconstitution after alpha-beta-depleted transplantation in children (dated by TCRdb to 2016 to 2017). Background on the whole study: Using TCR repertoire profiling, the study followed T-cell immune reconstitution in a quantitative way in children after TCRalphabeta/CD19-depleted allogeneic hematopoietic cell transplantation.

The treatment or condition label of this sample denotes: allogeneic hematopoietic cell transplantation with graft depleted of TCRalphabeta T cells and CD19 B cells. The transplant recipients were children given TCRalphabeta/CD19-depleted allogeneic hematopoietic cell grafts. Results the study describes overall, beyond this receptor: The high TCRbeta diversity at day 60 in some patients was ascribed to recipient T cells and intrathymic progenitors that had survived conditioning. Over the following months the frequencies of hyperexpanded clones went down, and after one year T-cell counts and TCRbeta diversity were mostly credited to newly produced T cells. The apparently early recovery of alphabetaT-cell counts about two months after transplant reportedly depended on only several hundred rapidly expanded clones that came from non-depleted graft cells.

The V and J segments used are TRBV20-1 and TRBJ2-1; 8 bases in between match TRBD2. This TCR came from a girl aged 2-9 years with Fanconi anemia, due to receive a stem cell transplant. The sample was PBMCs, taken before TCRalphabeta/CD19-depleted stem cell transplant. The DNA sequence follows: TGCAGTGCTACTAGCGGGTACAATGAGCAGTTCTTC. This codes for CSATSGYNEQFF.